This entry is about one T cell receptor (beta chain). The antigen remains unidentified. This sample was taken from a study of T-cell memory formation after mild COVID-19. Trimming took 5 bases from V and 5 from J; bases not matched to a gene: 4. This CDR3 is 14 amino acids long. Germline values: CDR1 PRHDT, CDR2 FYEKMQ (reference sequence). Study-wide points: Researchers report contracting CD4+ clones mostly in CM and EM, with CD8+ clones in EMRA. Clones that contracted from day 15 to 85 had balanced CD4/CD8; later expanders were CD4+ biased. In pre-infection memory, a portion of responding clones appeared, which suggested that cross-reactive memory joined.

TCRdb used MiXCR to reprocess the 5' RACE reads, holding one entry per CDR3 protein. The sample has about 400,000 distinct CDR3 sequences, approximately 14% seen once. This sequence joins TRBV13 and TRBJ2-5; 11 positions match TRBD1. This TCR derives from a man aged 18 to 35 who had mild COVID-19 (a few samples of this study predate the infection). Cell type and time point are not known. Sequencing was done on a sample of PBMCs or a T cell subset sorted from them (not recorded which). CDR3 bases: TGTGCCAGCAGCGGACAGGGGGCCCTCGAGACCCAGTACTTC. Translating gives CASSGQGALETQYF.